Reported below is one T cell receptor (beta chain). As yet, its antigen is unknown. This record belongs to a study of OX40 agonist ivuxolimab in advanced cancers. For the study at large: Patients got intravenous ivuxolimab at 0.01 to 10 mg/kg every 2 weeks. Findings of the study overall: Normalized T-cell clonal expansion was also low in a subset of nonresponders. Both CD4+ and CD8+ T cell populations in blood had undergone clonal expansion by week 6 at 0.1 to 3.0 mg/kg.

Generated by immunoSEQ multiplex PCR, the TCRdb table keeps only in-frame clones and is missing some. The top ten clones hold around 0.99% of a sample with 100,000 to 150,000 clones, over 75% of them seen once. Germline V lookup: CDR1 GTSNPN, CDR2 SVGIG (reference sequence). V shed 3 bases and J shed 5 bases, with 6 bases lying between them. The CDR3 totals 11 residues. This chain links TRBV30 with TRBJ2-3; D not certain. The sequence was collected from an adult with an advanced solid tumor such as melanoma, head and neck, liver or kidney cancer. Sample: CD4+ or CD8+ T cells sorted from blood, taken in a trial of the OX40 agonist ivuxolimab. DNA of the CDR3: TGTGCCTGGAGCCTCCTAGATACGCAGTATTTT. Amino acid sequence: CAWSLLDTQYF.